What follows are 24 T cell receptor beta chains derived from one specimen sequenced in a study of beta chain features in type 1 diabetes. Reverse transcription of all isolated RNA meant that expressed TCRB transcripts were sequenced. Using immunoSEQ multiplex PCR, the repertoire was profiled, and TCRdb retains in-frame clones only, with some absent. The data contain about 620,000 clones, roughly a sixth of them seen just once; the ten biggest clones take up more than 0.08%. The sequencing input was naive CD4+ T cells from blood. The source is a young man in good health.

J is TRBJ2-7 and V is TRBV4-3; tentatively, D is TRBD1 (6 bases). The CDR3 runs to 15 residues. CDR1 LGHNA and CDR2 YSLEER come from the germline V gene. Trimming stripped 4 bases from V and 2 bases from J, with 15 bases between. CDR3 bases: TGCGCCAGCAGCCCAGAGACAGGAAAGGCCTACGAGCAGTACTTC. Translation: CASSPETGKAYEQYF.

This clone was detected a few times. The chain carries TRBV15 and TRBJ1-6, with no clear D. CDR1 LNHNV and CDR2 YYDKDF come from the germline V gene (reference sequence). The CDR3 runs to 14 residues. V was clipped by 8 bases and J by 5 bases, with 13 bases between them. This CDR3 reads CATLAGAHNSPLHF. The CDR3 DNA reads TGTGCCACCCTTGCCGGTGCTCATAATTCACCCCTCCACTTT. Based on the CDR3 plus reference TRBV15 and TRBJ1-6, the full variable domain is DAMVIQNPRYQVTQFGKPVTLSCSQTLNHNVMYWYQQKSSQAPKLLFHYYDKDFNNEADTPDNFQSRRPNTSFCFLDIRSPGLGDTAMYLCATLAGAHNSPLHFGNGTRLTVT.

The chain carries TRBV19 and TRBJ1-1, with 11 bases matching TRBD1. This CDR3 has 15 residues. With V trimmed by 5 bases and J by 5 bases, 7 bases remained unmatched. Germline V CDR1 and CDR2: LNHDA, SQIVND (reference sequence). This CDR3 is CASSPWDRGNTEAFF. The CDR3 DNA follows: TGTGCCAGTAGTCCTTGGGACAGGGGGAATACTGAAGCTTTCTTT.

The J gene is TRBJ2-2, the V gene TRBV7-9; a possible D gene is TRBD1 (5 bases). Per the germline V gene, CDR1 is SEHNR and CDR2 is FQNEAQ (reference sequence). The CDR3 has 16 amino acids. V was shortened by 4 bases and J by 5 bases, with 17 bases between the two germline ends. CDR3 coding DNA: TGTGCCAGCAGCTCAGAAGAAAGGGGTAATACCGGGGAGCTGTTTTTT. Translating gives CASSSEERGNTGELFF.

This clone was counted a few times. The gene calls are TRBV5-1 and TRBJ2-5; no clear D. This CDR3 is 14 amino acids long. V lost 2 bases to trimming and J lost 3 bases, with 11 bases between them. Germline V lookup: CDR1 SGHRS, CDR2 YFSETQ. The CDR3 here is CASSFGRMEETQYF. CDR3 sequence (DNA): TGCGCCAGCAGCTTCGGTAGAATGGAAGAGACCCAGTACTTC.

The genes are TRBV7-3 and TRBJ2-1; the D gene is possibly TRBD1 (8 bases). The V gene's germline CDR1 is SGHTA and CDR2 FQGTGA. V was clipped by 2 bases and J by 3 bases, with 14 bases between them. This CDR3 has 16 residues. DNA of the CDR3: TGTGCCAGCAGCTTAGTGGGAGGGACAGGCTACAATGAGCAGTTCTTC. Its protein product is CASSLVGGTGYNEQFF.

A few counts support this clone. The chain is built from TRBV7-2 and TRBJ2-5; 9 nucleotides align to TRBD2. Germline loops: CDR1 SGHTA, CDR2 FQGNSA. The CDR3 runs 16 residues. V was pared by 3 bases and J by 1 base, with 6 bases of the junction left unmatched. CDR3 DNA: TGTGCCAGCAGCTTGAGGGCTAGCGGGATCCAAGAGACCCAGTACTTC. Encoded protein: CASSLRASGIQETQYF.

This clone came up a few times. The chain recombines TRBV4-3 with TRBJ2-3; 7 positions match TRBD2. This CDR3 is built from 16 residues. The V segment lost 4 bases and the J segment 1 base; nucleotides outside the gene matches: 8. Per the germline V gene, CDR1 is LGHNA and CDR2 is YSLEER. CDR3 sequence reads: CASSPAAGWGTDTQYF. Here the CDR3 DNA reads TGCGCCAGCAGCCCGGCAGCGGGGTGGGGCACAGATACGCAGTATTTT.

The chain couples TRBV18 to TRBJ2-2; the D is unclear. The CDR3 runs 13 residues. Germline loops: CDR1 KGHSH, CDR2 LQKENI. Trimming left V 0 bases short and J 5 bases short, with 4 bases between. CDR3 loop: CASSPPETGELFF. The CDR3 coding sequence is TGTGCCAGCTCACCACCGGAAACCGGGGAGCTGTTTTTT.

Only a few counts were recorded for this clone. The rearrangement uses TRBV5-1 and TRBJ2-1; 7 bases are a match to TRBD1. There are 14 residues in the CDR3. The germline V gene encodes CDR1 SGHRS and CDR2 YFSETQ. V was clipped by 2 bases and J by 4 bases; unmatched bases: 3. Written as DNA, the CDR3 is TGCGCCAGCAGCTTCCGACAGGGATACAATGAGCAGTTCTTC. Translation: CASSFRQGYNEQFF.

V gene TRBV15 combines with J gene TRBJ2-3, with TRBD2 matching 13 bases. The V and J ends lost 3 bases and 4 bases, in that order; junction bases with no gene match: 4. The length of the CDR3 is 16 residues. From germline, CDR1 is LNHNV and CDR2 YYDKDF (reference sequence). CDR3 sequence (DNA): TGTGCCACCAGCAGGACTAGCGGGGGGCCGTCAGATACGCAGTATTTT. Amino acids: CATSRTSGGPSDTQYF.

The chain employs TRBV6-5 and TRBJ1-2; no definite D call. This CDR3 has 11 amino acids. Germline V CDR1 and CDR2: MNHEY, SVGAGI. The V end lost 4 bases, the J end lost 7 bases, and 7 bases lay between the germline ends. In DNA form, the CDR3 reads TGTGCCAGCAGTTCCTCGGGTGGCTACACCTTC. This encodes CASSSSGGYTF.

The V call is TRBV29-1, the J call TRBJ1-2; unclear D gene. In germline, CDR1 is SQVTM, CDR2 ANQGSEA. The CDR3 has 14 amino acids. V was clipped by 7 bases and J by 2 bases, with 17 bases between them. This CDR3 is CSAALGERNYGYTF. CDR3 nucleotides: TGCAGCGCAGCCCTCGGGGAGAGGAACTATGGCTACACCTTC.

This clone was detected only a few times. This chain uses TRBV4-2 with TRBJ2-7; D is unclear. Germline CDR1 reads LGHNA; CDR2 reads YNFKEQ. With 1 base removed from V and 2 bases from J, the gap between germline ends came to 9 bases. CDR3 length: 14 amino acids. The CDR3 nucleotides are TGTGCCAGCAGCCAAGCGGGCAGAACCTACGAGCAGTACTTC. This translates into CASSQAGRTYEQYF.

This clone turned up a few times. The same CDR3 also results from other DNA sequences found in this sample. The chain employs TRBV9 and TRBJ2-7; 13 nucleotides match TRBD2. CDR1 and CDR2 (germline): SGDLS, YYNGEE. Trimming took 2 bases from V and 3 from J; bases not matched to a gene: 2. CDR3 size: 15 residues. CDR3 nucleotides: TGTGCCAGCAGCGTGGGGACTAGCGGGAACTACGAGCAGTACTTC. Protein sequence: CASSVGTSGNYEQYF.

This clone was seen a single time. The chain joins TRBV10-3 to TRBJ2-3; 11 bases align to TRBD2. Trimming at V came to 10 bases and at J to 0 bases, leaving 12 bases not matched to a gene. The germline V gene encodes CDR1 ENHRY and CDR2 SYGVKD. CDR3 size: 17 residues. CDR3 sequence (DNA): TGTGCCAGCACTCTAGCGGGAGGTTCGGGTAGCACAGATACGCAGTATTTT. This gives the protein CASTLAGGSGSTDTQYF.

The rearrangement links TRBV19 to TRBJ2-1; D ambiguous. The germline V and J ends were trimmed by 4 bases and 9 bases, with 7 bases remaining between them. Germline V gene lookup returns CDR1 LNHDA and CDR2 SQIVND (reference sequence). The CDR3 covers 11 residues. CDR3 loop: CASSSRSEQFF. In DNA, the CDR3 is TGTGCCAGTAGTAGTAGGAGTGAGCAGTTCTTC.

V usage is TRBV5-1 and J usage is TRBJ2-7, with 9 nucleotides matching TRBD2. V was pared by 4 bases and J by 1 base, with 9 bases of the junction left unmatched. Germline V gene sequence: CDR1 SGHRS, CDR2 YFSETQ. There are 16 residues in the CDR3. The CDR3 sequence: CASSLTLAGLSYEQYF. The CDR3 coding sequence is TGCGCCAGCAGCCTAACTCTAGCGGGGCTTTCCTACGAGCAGTACTTC.

This chain uses TRBV7-3 with TRBJ2-7, with TRBD1 as a possible D gene (6 bases). Germline CDR1 is SGHTA and CDR2 is FQGTGA. This CDR3 has 14 amino acids. Trimming pared 5 bases from V and 5 bases from J, leaving 16 bases between. CDR3 protein: CASSNSRDTNEQYF. The CDR3 DNA reads as TGTGCCAGCAGCAACAGTCGGGACACCAACGAGCAGTACTTC. Using reference TRBV7-3 and TRBJ2-7 for the parts outside the CDR3, the full variable domain is GAGVSQTPSNKVTEKGKYVELRCDPISGHTALYWYRQSLGQGPEFLIYFQGTGAADDSGLPNDRFFAVRPEGSVSTLKIQRTERGDSAVYLCASSNSRDTNEQYFGPGTRLTVT.

The chain joins TRBV27 to TRBJ1-6, with 8 bases matching TRBD1. V shed 4 bases and J 9 bases; nucleotides not matched to a gene: 11. The CDR3 consists of 16 residues. Germline V gene lookup returns CDR1 MNHEY and CDR2 SMNVEV (reference sequence). In DNA form, the CDR3 reads TGTGCCAGCAGTTCGACCTCCGGGACAGGACTTTCACCCCTCCACTTT. Residues: CASSSTSGTGLSPLHF.

The chain employs TRBV7-8 and TRBJ2-7; 7 positions agree with TRBD1. The CDR3 spans 15 residues. Trimming at V came to 0 bases and at J to 6 bases, leaving 8 bases not matched to a gene. CDR1 SGHVS and CDR2 FQNEAQ come from the germline V gene. The CDR3 DNA sequence: TGTGCCAGCAGCTTAGCGAAGGCAAACAGGGGCGAGCAGTACTTC. Protein: CASSLAKANRGEQYF.

In its sample, this clone was seen a few times. The rearrangement uses TRBV15 and TRBJ1-2; no firm D call. Trimming pared 3 bases from V and 2 bases from J, leaving 7 bases between. The CDR3 spans 13 residues. Per the germline V gene, CDR1 is LNHNV and CDR2 is YYDKDF (reference sequence). DNA for the CDR3: TGTGCCACCAGCAGCCTCAGGAACTATGGCTACACCTTC. Translating gives CATSSLRNYGYTF.

The chain employs TRBV4-1 and TRBJ1-5; D gene uncertain. The CDR3 consists of 17 residues. Germline CDR1 reads MGHRA; CDR2 reads YSYEKL. The ends were cut back, 1 base at V and 1 base at J, with 14 bases in the middle. In DNA form, the CDR3 reads TGCGCCAGCAGCCAAGGAGGGTGGGTTCACAGCAATCAGCCCCAGCATTTT. This gives the protein CASSQGGWVHSNQPQHF.

This clone showed up just a few times. Other DNA sequences within the sample encode an identical CDR3. The chain couples TRBV19 to TRBJ1-5; D gene ambiguous. Germline V gene sequence: CDR1 LNHDA, CDR2 SQIVND (reference sequence). Trimming left V 1 base short and J 7 bases short, with 2 bases between. The length of the CDR3 is 11 residues. Here the CDR3 reads CASSIGQPQHF. CDR3 sequence (DNA): TGTGCCAGTAGTATAGGCCAGCCCCAGCATTTT.